What follows are 5 T cell receptor beta chains derived from one specimen sequenced in a study of shared clonotypes between healthy human individuals (dated by TCRdb to 2019 to 2021). The method was the immunoSEQ multiplex PCR assay. Not all clones reach the TCRdb copy of this immuneACCESS table, which keeps in-frame sequences only. Checked studies attribute under half of the gap to unresolved V genes and leave the rest unexplained. This sample holds some 1.5 million clones; roughly 96% were observed only once. The top ten hold more than 0.9% of the sample. Sequencing was carried out using naive CD4+ T cells sorted from blood. The sample's cell subset or site, from its label and the paper: CD45RA+ positively selected. These receptors all come from a man aged 25-40 years in good health.

This rearrangement joins TRBV5-1 to TRBJ2-2; 9 bases map to TRBD1. The germline V gene encodes CDR1 SGHRS and CDR2 YFSETQ. CDR3 length: 16 amino acids. J was trimmed by 0 bases and V by 3 bases; bases with no gene match: 3. DNA of the CDR3: TGCGCCAGCAGCTCCAGACAGGGGGCGAACACCGGGGAGCTGTTTTTT. It specifies CASSSRQGANTGELFF.

The rearrangement links TRBV15 to TRBJ2-2; perhaps TRBD2 as D (6 bases). With 0 bases removed from V and 3 bases from J, the gap between germline ends came to 8 bases. The germline V gene encodes CDR1 LNHNV and CDR2 YYDKDF (reference sequence). The CDR3 covers 15 residues. CDR3 in DNA: TGTGCCACCAGCAGAGATGGGAGGTACACCGGGGAGCTGTTTTTT. Protein sequence: CATSRDGRYTGELFF.

The rearrangement links TRBV18 to TRBJ2-5, with D possibly matching TRBD1 (6 bases). Trimming pared 4 bases from V and 5 bases from J, leaving 17 bases between. CDR1 and CDR2 (germline): KGHSH, LQKENI. This CDR3 is 15 amino acids long. The CDR3 loop is CASSLLQGSSETQYF. Written as DNA, the CDR3 is TGTGCCAGCTCACTCCTACAGGGCTCTAGCGAGACCCAGTACTTC.

The CDR3 sequence is CAWSTGQGADTQYF. CDR3 nucleotides: TGTGCCTGGAGTACAGGACAGGGGGCAGATACGCAGTATTTT. The chain is built from TRBV30 and TRBJ2-3; 10 bases are a match to TRBD1. V lost 2 bases, J lost 4 bases, and 3 bases stayed unmatched. Germline V CDR1 and CDR2: GTSNPN, SVGIG (reference sequence). The CDR3 is 14 amino acids.

The V gene is TRBV7-2, the J gene TRBJ1-2; D perhaps matches TRBD1 (5 bases). Germline loops: CDR1 SGHTA, CDR2 FQGNSA. There are 18 residues in the CDR3. Trimming removed 2 bases from V and 10 bases from J, with 29 bases in between. The CDR3 coding sequence is TGTGCCAGCAGCTTAAATCTTCAGGGCGCCCCGGGGCCACGGGACTACACCTTC. Protein sequence: CASSLNLQGAPGPRDYTF.